The 22 T cell receptor beta chains below all came from one sample that was sequenced in a study of neurological immune-mediated disorders. One entry per CDR3 protein, called by TCRdb with MiXCR from the 5' RACE reads. The sample lists around 28,000 distinct CDR3 sequences; roughly 6.7% were seen once. The sequencing input was PBMCs. The receptors derive from a woman aged 45-59 years in good health.

This clonotype occurred many times. This chain links TRBV20-1 with TRBJ2-3, with D possibly being TRBD2 (5 bases). The germline CDR1 and CDR2 sequences are DFQATT and SNEGSKA (reference sequence). V shed 1 base and J shed 2 bases, with 16 bases lying between them. This CDR3 region has 16 residues. CDR3 loop: CSARAFERTFTDTQYF. The CDR3, as DNA: TGCAGTGCTAGAGCCTTTGAGCGGACTTTCACAGATACGCAGTATTTT.

The rearrangement joins TRBV20-1 to TRBJ1-1, with a possible D match to TRBD1 (5 bases). The CDR3 sequence is 14 residues long. Germline-derived CDR1 and CDR2 are DFQATT and SNEGSKA (reference sequence). The V end lost 5 bases, the J end lost 8 bases, and 21 bases lay between the germline ends. The CDR3 region has the DNA TGCAGTGCTGAACCGGGACGGGAGGTACCCGAAGCTTTCTTT. Its translation is CSAEPGREVPEAFF.

This clonotype was seen many times. The rearrangement uses TRBV3-1 and TRBJ1-1; perhaps TRBD1 as D (6 bases). The CDR3 totals 14 residues. V dropped 5 bases and J dropped 5 bases, with 15 bases sitting between them. The germline gives CDR1 LGHDT, CDR2 YNNKEL (reference sequence). The CDR3 sequence: CASSNTGMVTEAFF. The CDR3 DNA sequence: TGTGCCAGCAGCAATACAGGGATGGTTACTGAAGCTTTCTTT.

This clonotype was seen repeatedly, ten times or more. The chain combines TRBV7-6 with TRBJ1-5; D unresolved. The V and J ends lost 2 bases and 9 bases respectively, with 20 bases between them. The CDR3 has 16 amino acids. Germline-derived CDR1 and CDR2 are SGHVS and FNYEAQ. CDR3 DNA: TGTGCCAGCAGCTTAAATGAACGATATGAGATAGCGCCCCAGCATTTT. Its translation is CASSLNERYEIAPQHF.

Many counts were recorded for this clonotype. The chain employs TRBV7-8 and TRBJ2-1; 7 bases fit TRBD2. The J segment lost 8 bases and the V segment lost 0 bases, leaving 16 bases of the junction unmatched. The length of the CDR3 is 18 residues. Germline values: CDR1 SGHVS, CDR2 FQNEAQ. Here the CDR3 DNA reads TGTGCCAGCAGCTTAGCGCGCAGGACTAGATTCCCCCAGGATGAGCAGTTCTTC. This sequence encodes CASSLARRTRFPQDEQFF.

This clonotype was seen many times. The V call is TRBV5-1, the J call TRBJ2-1; TRBD2 is a possible D gene (5 bases). CDR1 and CDR2 from the germline V gene are SGHRS and YFSETQ. The CDR3 consists of 16 residues. With 0 bases removed from V and 2 bases from J, the gap between germline ends came to 12 bases. The CDR3 DNA reads TGCGCCAGCAGCTTGGAGGCCGGGGTGACCTACAATGAGCAGTTCTTC. Encoded protein: CASSLEAGVTYNEQFF.

Many counts were recorded for this clonotype. This sequence joins TRBV18 and TRBJ1-6; 7 bases line up with TRBD1. The CDR3 length is 20 residues. The germline V gene has CDR1 KGHSH and CDR2 LQKENI. The trim removed 2 bases at V and 9 bases at J, leaving 22 bases unmatched. The CDR3 DNA is TGTGCCAGCTCACCAGATCCCGGGACAGTCGACCGCCGGGGATTTTCACCCCTCCACTTT. Protein sequence: CASSPDPGTVDRRGFSPLHF.

This clonotype was seen many times. V and J are TRBV30 and TRBJ2-2; the D gene is possibly TRBD2 (5 bases). Looked up from germline, CDR1 is GTSNPN and CDR2 is SVGIG (reference sequence). The CDR3 is made up of 14 amino acids. Trimming left V 0 bases short and J 5 bases short, with 10 bases between. CDR3 region: CAWSVLRGTGELFF. The DNA of the CDR3 is TGTGCCTGGAGTGTACTAAGAGGGACCGGGGAGCTGTTTTTT.

This clonotype was observed at least ten times. The rearrangement joins TRBV18 to TRBJ2-5; no reliable D call. The CDR3 totals 15 residues. Trimming cost V 6 bases and J 2 bases, with 16 bases left between them. Germline CDR1 reads KGHSH; CDR2 reads LQKENI. The CDR3 DNA reads TGTGCCAGCTCGGCCCACCCAGGCCCTCAAGAGACCCAGTACTTC. This sequence encodes CASSAHPGPQETQYF.

This clonotype was detected many times. The V call is TRBV15, the J call TRBJ2-7; 8 nucleotides align to TRBD1. Germline V gene data show CDR1 as LNHNV and CDR2 as YYDKDF (reference sequence). There are 17 residues in the CDR3. The junction had 15 bases not matched to a gene; V was cut back by 3 bases and J by 5 bases. The CDR3, as DNA: TGTGCCACCAGCAGCAACAGGTCCCGGGACAGGACCAACGAGCAGTACTTC. It yields the protein CATSSNRSRDRTNEQYF.

This clonotype came up many times. This chain links TRBV7-2 with TRBJ2-1, with D perhaps matching TRBD1 (5 bases). The V gene's germline CDR1 is SGHTA and CDR2 FQGNSA. Trimming removed 5 bases at V and 14 bases at J, with 16 bases between. There are 12 residues in the CDR3. DNA of the CDR3: TGTGCCAGCAGCCAAAGGTCTGGGGCCGAGTTCTTC. Residues: CASSQRSGAEFF. Variable domain in full (rest from reference TRBV7-2 and TRBJ2-1): GAGVSQSPSNKVTEKGKDVELRCDPISGHTALYWYRQSLGQGLEFLIYFQGNSAPDKSGLPSDRFSAERTGGSVSTLTIQRTQQEDSAVYLCASSQRSGAEFFGPGTRLTVL.

This clonotype showed up many times. J is TRBJ2-7 and V is TRBV10-3; D is possibly TRBD1 (6 bases). V was trimmed by 6 bases and J by 5 bases, leaving 11 bases between them. Germline values: CDR1 ENHRY, CDR2 SYGVKD. The CDR3 totals 12 residues. CDR3 amino acids: CAIRGGSHEQYF. CDR3 in DNA: TGTGCCATCAGAGGGGGAAGCCACGAGCAGTACTTC.

There are many counts of this clonotype. The rearrangement joins TRBV20-1 to TRBJ2-3, with TRBD2 matching over 11 bases. Losses at the gene ends were 6 bases for V and 11 bases for J; bases not matched to a gene: 10. This CDR3 comprises 13 residues. Germline values: CDR1 DFQATT, CDR2 SNEGSKA (reference sequence). The CDR3 nucleotides are TGCAGTGCCCCCACACTAGCGGGAGTCGGGCAGTATTTT. Translation gives CSAPTLAGVGQYF.

In its sample, this clonotype was seen many times. This chain connects TRBV9 to TRBJ2-1; tentatively, D is TRBD1 (6 bases). Germline lookup yields CDR1 SGDLS and CDR2 YYNGEE. This CDR3 has 18 residues. V shed 4 bases and J shed 1 base, with 21 bases lying between them. The chain's CDR3 is CASSRLPEGVGSYNEQFF. For the CDR3, the DNA is TGTGCCAGCAGCCGATTACCCGAGGGGGTAGGTTCCTACAATGAGCAGTTCTTC.

This clonotype appeared many times. This sequence joins TRBV20-1 and TRBJ1-6; 7 bases map to TRBD1. V dropped 0 bases and J dropped 10; count of bases not matched to a gene: 9. This CDR3 region has 15 residues. Germline V lookup: CDR1 DFQATT, CDR2 SNEGSKA (reference sequence). CDR3 residues: CSARDHETGRSPLHF. Written as DNA, the CDR3 is TGCAGTGCTAGAGATCACGAGACAGGGCGATCACCCCTCCACTTT.

This clonotype is medium-sized in the sample. The V call is TRBV5-1, the J call TRBJ1-1, with D perhaps matching TRBD1 (5 bases). Trimming pared 7 bases from V and 1 base from J, leaving 17 bases between. The germline gives CDR1 SGHRS, CDR2 YFSETQ. CDR3 size: 15 residues. CDR3 sequence: CASSLRGRENTEAFF. The CDR3 DNA is TGCGCCAGCTCCCTACGGGGCAGGGAGAACACTGAAGCTTTCTTT. The complete variable domain, with remaining parts taken from reference TRBV5-1 and TRBJ1-1, reads KAGVTQTPRYLIKTRGQQVTLSCSPISGHRSVSWYQQTPGQGLQFLFEYFSETQRNKGNFPGRFSGRQFSNSRSEMNVSTLELGDSALYLCASSLRGRENTEAFFGQGTRLTVV.

This clonotype was observed many times. The V call is TRBV11-2, the J call TRBJ2-1; tentatively, D is TRBD1 (6 bases). The CDR3 is made up of 19 amino acids. The ends were cut back, 0 bases at V and 5 bases at J, with 23 bases in the middle. Germline lookup yields CDR1 SGHAT and CDR2 FQNNGV. The CDR3 DNA follows: TGTGCCAGCAGCTTAGAAACAGGGCCAGCGTACGGGACGGACAATGAGCAGTTCTTC. It is translated as CASSLETGPAYGTDNEQFF.

This clonotype was observed many times. J is TRBJ1-5 and V is TRBV3-1, with D possibly TRBD1 on 5 matching bases. In germline, CDR1 is LGHDT, CDR2 YNNKEL (reference sequence). The CDR3 is 14 residues long. V gave up 0 bases and J gave up 6 bases, with 9 bases separating them. CDR3 coding DNA: TGTGCCAGCAGCCAAGACGGGGACTCTCAGCCCCAGCATTTT. Translating it yields CASSQDGDSQPQHF.

This clonotype has a count of ten or more. The gene calls are TRBV5-8 and TRBJ1-5; possible D gene TRBD1, 6 bases. CDR3 length equals 15 residues. Deletions cut 5 bases from V and 1 base from J, with 13 bases between. Per the germline V gene, CDR1 is SGHTS and CDR2 is YDEGEE. This CDR3 is CASRRTASSNQPQHF. CDR3 DNA sequence: TGTGCCAGCAGACGGACAGCGTCAAGCAATCAGCCCCAGCATTTT.

This clonotype was seen ten or more times. The chain carries TRBV4-2 and TRBJ2-1; D gene ambiguous. Trimming took off 6 bases at V and 5 bases at J, with 17 bases between the two ends. Per germline, CDR1 LGHNA and CDR2 YNFKEQ. The CDR3 loop spans 15 amino acids. The CDR3 sequence: CASSRTLTADNEQFF. The DNA of the CDR3 is TGTGCCAGCAGTCGCACACTAACGGCCGACAATGAGCAGTTCTTC.

Ten or more counts support this clonotype. The chain uses TRBV20-1 and TRBJ2-6; D gene ambiguous. The germline V and J ends were trimmed by 5 bases and 0 bases, with 11 bases remaining between them. Germline V CDR1 and CDR2: DFQATT, SNEGSKA (reference sequence). The CDR3 consists of 15 residues. CDR3 DNA sequence: TGCAGTGCTGAGAACCCTGTCTCTGGGGCCAACGTCCTGACTTTC. It codes for CSAENPVSGANVLTF.

This clonotype has ten or more counts. The chain uses TRBV29-1 and TRBJ1-3; D perhaps matches TRBD1 (6 bases). The CDR3 extends over 15 amino acids. V was trimmed by 3 bases and J by 2 bases, leaving 14 bases between them. Germline V gene lookup returns CDR1 SQVTM and CDR2 ANQGSEA. The CDR3 region is CSVDLGGLTGNTIYF. CDR3 DNA: TGCAGCGTTGATCTGGGGGGGCTAACTGGAAACACCATATATTTT.